The 14 T cell receptor beta chains presented below share a single source sample, sequenced in a study of T-cell reconstitution after alpha-beta-depleted transplantation in children. The authors prepared the TCRbeta library with unique molecular identifiers. TCRdb redid the calling of the PCR reads with MiXCR, one entry per CDR3 protein. The sample records roughly 570,000 distinct CDR3 sequences, approximately 30% being singletons. Sequences were derived from PBMCs, sampled before TCRalphabeta/CD19-depleted stem cell transplant. Receptors originate from a boy under two years old with Wiskott-Aldrich syndrome, due to receive a stem cell transplant.

The table lists this clonotype with a few counts. V is TRBV18 and J is TRBJ2-1, with D uncertain. The ends were cut back, 2 bases at V and 9 bases at J, with 8 bases in the middle. The CDR3 has 12 amino acids. Germline V gene sequence: CDR1 KGHSH, CDR2 LQKENI. The CDR3 DNA reads TGTGCCAGCTCACCAACGCACAGTGAGCAGTTCTTC. Protein product: CASSPTHSEQFF.

This clonotype has just a few counts. This rearrangement joins TRBV5-1 to TRBJ2-5; TRBD1 matches at 7 bases. The CDR3 length is 14 residues. The V segment lost 4 bases and the J segment 3 bases; nucleotides outside the gene matches: 6. Germline V lookup: CDR1 SGHRS, CDR2 YFSETQ. In DNA, the CDR3 is TGCGCCAGCAGCGGAGGACAGGTTGAAGAGACCCAGTACTTC. Translation: CASSGGQVEETQYF. The complete variable domain, with remaining parts taken from reference TRBV5-1 and TRBJ2-5, reads KAGVTQTPRYLIKTRGQQVTLSCSPISGHRSVSWYQQTPGQGLQFLFEYFSETQRNKGNFPGRFSGRQFSNSRSEMNVSTLELGDSALYLCASSGGQVEETQYFGPGTRLLVL.

This clonotype has just a few counts. The chain recombines TRBV29-1 with TRBJ2-7; TRBD2 matches 8 bases. Per germline, CDR1 SQVTM and CDR2 ANQGSEA. V gave up 6 bases and J gave up 0 bases; unmatched junction bases: 7. The CDR3 totals 14 residues. CDR3 in amino acids: CSVVSGSHSYEQYF. DNA of the CDR3: TGCAGCGTCGTCAGCGGGAGTCACTCCTACGAGCAGTACTTC.

This clonotype was seen more than once but under ten times. This chain connects TRBV20-1 to TRBJ1-2; weak D call: TRBD1 (6 bases). V shed 5 bases and J shed 3 bases, with 10 bases lying between them. The germline V gene encodes CDR1 DFQATT and CDR2 SNEGSKA (reference sequence). The CDR3 has 12 amino acids. The CDR3 protein is CSAPRGHYGYTF. The CDR3 DNA sequence: TGCAGTGCTCCCAGGGGCCACTATGGCTACACCTTC.

This clonotype has more than one count but fewer than ten. The genes are TRBV15 and TRBJ1-2; the D gene is possibly TRBD1 (6 bases). The germline V gene has CDR1 LNHNV and CDR2 YYDKDF (reference sequence). This CDR3 spans 15 amino acids. Deletions cut 0 bases from V and 3 bases from J, with 11 bases between. The CDR3 sequence is CATSRDIGQYYGYTF. In nucleotides, the CDR3 is TGTGCCACCAGCAGAGATATCGGACAGTACTATGGCTACACCTTC.

This clonotype appeared a few times. The rearrangement joins TRBV4-1 to TRBJ2-2; no definite D call. The ends were cut back, 1 base at V and 3 bases at J, with 9 bases in the middle. The V gene's germline CDR1 is MGHRA and CDR2 YSYEKL. The CDR3 covers 15 residues. CDR3 amino acids: CASSQAGRYTGELFF. The CDR3 DNA reads TGCGCCAGCAGCCAAGCCGGCAGATACACCGGGGAGCTGTTTTTT.

V gene TRBV7-3 combines with J gene TRBJ1-1; D not certain. Per germline, CDR1 SGHTA and CDR2 FQGTGA. The V end was cut by 4 bases, the J end by 2 bases, with 8 bases between. CDR3 length: 13 residues. CDR3 region: CASSSGFNTEAFF. The CDR3 DNA sequence: TGTGCCAGCAGCTCGGGGTTTAACACTGAAGCTTTCTTT.

The chain is built from TRBV6-2 or TRBV6-3 and TRBJ2-1, with a possible D match to TRBD1 (5 bases). This CDR3 is built from 14 residues. Germline-derived CDR1 and CDR2 are MNHEY and SVGEGT. The V and J ends lost 6 bases and 2 bases respectively, with 11 bases between them. CDR3 residues: CASRPRVTYNEQFF. In nucleotides, the CDR3 is TGTGCCAGCAGACCCAGGGTGACCTACAATGAGCAGTTCTTC.

The sample holds a few counts of this clonotype. The J gene is TRBJ2-2, the V gene TRBV6-1; 12 nucleotides agree with TRBD2. The CDR3 has 14 amino acids. Germline V gene lookup returns CDR1 MNHNS and CDR2 SASEGT. Germline trimming cut 8 bases from V and 5 bases from J; bases unmatched to any gene: 3. Here the CDR3 DNA reads TGTGCCAGCGTGACTAGCGGGAGTACCGGGGAGCTGTTTTTT. It translates to CASVTSGSTGELFF.

The V call is TRBV5-1, the J call TRBJ1-2; the D is unclear. Germline V gives CDR1 SGHRS, CDR2 YFSETQ. There are 13 residues in the CDR3. Trimming cost V 0 bases and J 7 bases, with 10 bases left between them. CDR3 bases: TGCGCCAGCAGCTTGGGGGGTAATTCTGGCTACACCTTC. This sequence encodes CASSLGGNSGYTF.

The genes are TRBV25-1 and TRBJ2-1; D tentatively fits TRBD1 or TRBD2 (5 bases each). CDR1 is MGHDK, CDR2 SYGVNS, per germline. The V gene lost 5 bases and the J gene lost 0 bases, with 8 bases spanning the gap. CDR3 length equals 14 residues. The CDR3 spells CASSSGASYNEQFF. The CDR3, as DNA: TGTGCCAGCAGTTCCGGGGCCTCCTACAATGAGCAGTTCTTC.

The table lists this clonotype with a few counts. The gene calls are TRBV20-1 and TRBJ1-2; D remains unclear. The CDR3 has 16 amino acids. CDR1 is DFQATT, CDR2 SNEGSKA, per germline (reference sequence). The ends were cut back, 0 bases at V and 2 bases at J, with 16 bases in the middle. DNA of the CDR3: TGCAGTGCTAGAGATCTTAGGGCAGGCGCCAACTATGGCTACACCTTC. Translation gives CSARDLRAGANYGYTF.

This clonotype was seen a few times. The chain combines TRBV14 with TRBJ2-3, with 9 bases matching TRBD1. From germline, CDR1 is SGHDN and CDR2 FVKESK. The V gene end was trimmed by 4 bases and the J gene end by 3 bases; junction bases not matched to a gene: 11. The CDR3 loop spans 17 amino acids. The DNA of the CDR3 is TGTGCCAGCAGCCGCTCGGAGGGACAGGGTTGGACAGATACGCAGTATTTT. It encodes CASSRSEGQGWTDTQYF.

The CDR3: CASSLVSSGRQKPYNEQFF. The CDR3 DNA reads TGTGCCAGCAGCTTAGTTAGTAGCGGGAGACAGAAACCCTACAATGAGCAGTTCTTC. The rearrangement joins TRBV7-6 to TRBJ2-1; TRBD2 aligns across 9 bases. This CDR3 region has 19 residues. V was clipped by 1 base and J by 2 bases; unmatched bases: 12. Germline CDR1 reads SGHVS; CDR2 reads FNYEAQ.